Shown below are 32 T cell receptor beta chains from a single sample sequenced in a study of blood T cell repertoires in COVID-19. Sequenced by immunoSEQ multiplex PCR; TCRdb stores in-frame clones only, minus some. The sample records 150,000 to 200,000 clones, over 75% being singletons. Material: peripheral blood. These receptors came from a human donor in a cohort sampled during active COVID-19.

This clone showed up just once. The chain carries TRBV19 and TRBJ2-5, with 9 bases lining up with TRBD2. The CDR3 spans 16 residues. The germline gives CDR1 LNHDA, CDR2 SQIVND (reference sequence). With V trimmed by 1 base and J by 9 bases, 12 bases remained unmatched. Here the CDR3 DNA reads TGTGCCAGTAGTATAGGGACGGCCCAAGCGGGGGGCGCCCAGTACTTC. Its protein is CASSIGTAQAGGAQYF. Filled out from reference TRBV19 and TRBJ2-5, the complete variable domain reads DGGITQSPKYLFRKEGQNVTLSCEQNLNHDAMYWYRQDPGQGLRLIYYSQIVNDFQKGDIAEGYSVSREKKESFPLTVTSAQKNPTAFYLCASSIGTAQAGGAQYFGPGTRLLVL.

This clone appeared a few times. The J gene is TRBJ1-2, the V gene TRBV2, with D perhaps matching TRBD1 (5 bases). Looked up from germline, CDR1 is SNHLY and CDR2 is FYNNEI. V was clipped by 6 bases and J by 7 bases, with 18 bases between them. The CDR3 covers 14 residues. CDR3 region: CASSPGPGHGGYTF. CDR3 DNA sequence: TGTGCCAGCAGCCCCGGTCCAGGGCATGGTGGCTACACCTTC.

V is TRBV24-1 and J is TRBJ1-2; 9 bases are a match to TRBD1. The CDR3 is 17 amino acids. V dropped 8 bases and J dropped 0; count of bases not matched to a gene: 12. Looked up from germline, CDR1 is KGHDR and CDR2 is SFDVKD. The CDR3 nucleotides read TGTGCCACCAATAATCCCGGGACAGGGAATACTAACTATGGCTACACCTTC. The encoded protein is CATNNPGTGNTNYGYTF.

J is TRBJ2-4 and V is TRBV7-8; 9 nucleotides line up with TRBD2. Germline CDR1 and CDR2: SGHVS and FQNEAQ. The junction had 6 bases not matched to a gene; V was cut back by 5 bases and J by 4 bases. The CDR3 runs 15 residues. The DNA of the CDR3 is TGTGCCAGCAGCCACCTAGCGGGGATGAAAAACATTCAGTACTTC. Residues: CASSHLAGMKNIQYF.

The chain has TRBV5-5 and TRBJ2-7; D may be TRBD1 (6 bases). Germline V gene sequence: CDR1 SGHKS, CDR2 YYEKEE (reference sequence). Trimming cost V 4 bases and J 6 bases, with 14 bases left between them. This CDR3 has 13 residues. CDR3 amino acids: CASSLTGLVEQYF. The CDR3 DNA reads as TGTGCCAGCAGCCTCACAGGGCTCGTCGAGCAGTACTTC.

This clone was counted once. This chain uses TRBV7-9 with TRBJ1-1; unclear D gene. There are 14 residues in the CDR3. Germline V gene sequence: CDR1 SEHNR, CDR2 FQNEAQ (reference sequence). The V end was cut by 5 bases, the J end by 0 bases, with 10 bases between. The CDR3 reads CASSPEGVNTEAFF. For the CDR3, the DNA is TGTGCCAGCAGCCCGGAGGGCGTGAACACTGAAGCTTTCTTT. The complete variable domain, with remaining parts taken from reference TRBV7-9 and TRBJ1-1, reads DTGVSQNPRHKITKRGQNVTFRCDPISEHNRLYWYRQTLGQGPEFLTYFQNEAQLEKSRLLSDRFSAERPKGSFSTLEIQRTEQGDSAMYLCASSPEGVNTEAFFGQGTRLTVV.

The chain links TRBV19 to TRBJ2-7, with 7 bases that match TRBD2. With 1 base clipped from V and 3 bases from J, the junction kept 3 bases outside the gene matches. The CDR3 length is 14 residues. Germline CDR1 and CDR2: LNHDA and SQIVND (reference sequence). As DNA, the CDR3 is TGTGCCAGTAGTATAGCTGGGGGGGACTACGAGCAGTACTTC. This codes for CASSIAGGDYEQYF.

The chain couples TRBV7-9 to TRBJ2-5; 9 bases map to TRBD1. V lost 5 bases, J lost 1 base, and 5 bases stayed unmatched. The V gene's germline CDR1 is SEHNR and CDR2 FQNEAQ (reference sequence). This CDR3 spans 15 amino acids. CDR3 in DNA: TGTGCCAGCAGCGGAGGACAGGGGATCCAAGAGACCCAGTACTTC. It specifies CASSGGQGIQETQYF.

The chain is built from TRBV5-5 and TRBJ1-2; D not certain. The CDR3 totals 13 residues. Trimming cost V 1 base and J 3 bases, with 7 bases left between them. Germline assignment: CDR1 SGHKS and CDR2 YYEKEE (reference sequence). The CDR3 here is CASSLPSDYGYTF. The CDR3 DNA follows: TGTGCCAGCAGCTTGCCCAGCGACTATGGCTACACCTTC.

J is TRBJ2-5 and V is TRBV6-5; TRBD1 is a possible D gene (6 bases). Trimming pared 6 bases from V and 2 bases from J, leaving 10 bases between. Germline V lookup: CDR1 MNHEY, CDR2 SVGAGI. The CDR3 loop spans 13 amino acids. CDR3 sequence reads: CASRADSQETQYF. DNA of the CDR3: TGTGCCAGCAGGGCGGACAGTCAAGAGACCCAGTACTTC.

This clone was detected a few times. The chain carries TRBV30 and TRBJ1-2; the D is unclear. Trimming shortened V by 2 bases and J by 0 bases, and 7 bases separated the two germline ends. Germline V lookup: CDR1 GTSNPN, CDR2 SVGIG (reference sequence). The length of the CDR3 is 13 residues. The CDR3 coding sequence is TGTGCCTGGAGTCCAGAAACTAACTATGGCTACACCTTC. It is translated as CAWSPETNYGYTF.

This chain connects TRBV20-1 to TRBJ1-6; unclear D gene. The CDR3 runs to 14 residues. Germline values: CDR1 DFQATT, CDR2 SNEGSKA (reference sequence). Trimming left V 3 bases short and J 7 bases short, with 13 bases between. This CDR3 reads CSASGRHFNSPLHF. The CDR3 DNA reads as TGCAGTGCTAGTGGGCGGCACTTCAATTCACCCCTCCACTTT.

The sample holds one count of this clone. This chain joins TRBV5-4 and TRBJ2-5; TRBD2 matches at 10 bases. Germline V gene sequence: CDR1 SGHNT, CDR2 YYREEE (reference sequence). V trimming: 5 bases; J trimming: 4 bases; junction bases outside the gene matches: 8. The CDR3 covers 15 residues. As DNA, the CDR3 is TGTGCCAGCAGGCCCGGGACTAGCGAGGTAGAGACCCAGTACTTC. Amino acids: CASRPGTSEVETQYF.

CDR3 sequence reads: CASSYLNYEQYF. CDR3 in DNA: TGTGCCAGCAGTTACCTAAACTACGAGCAGTACTTC. V usage is TRBV6-2 or TRBV6-3 and J usage is TRBJ2-7; no definite D call. CDR1 MNHEY and CDR2 SVGEGT come from the germline V gene. V was cut by 2 bases and J by 3 bases, with 5 bases left in between. The CDR3 is made up of 12 amino acids.

This chain joins TRBV7-8 and TRBJ1-2, with 7 bases fitting TRBD1. The CDR3 sequence is 15 residues long. Losses at the gene ends were 5 bases for V and 4 bases for J; bases not matched to a gene: 10. Germline V gene sequence: CDR1 SGHVS, CDR2 FQNEAQ. Here the CDR3 DNA reads TGTGCCAGCAGCACCGACAGGGTTCGTGCCTATGGCTACACCTTC. This encodes CASSTDRVRAYGYTF.

This clone was counted only a few times. The chain joins TRBV2 to TRBJ2-3, with 9 positions matching TRBD2. The junction had 1 base not matched to a gene; V was cut back by 6 bases and J by 0 bases. The CDR3 has 14 amino acids. The V gene's germline CDR1 is SNHLY and CDR2 FYNNEI. The CDR3 DNA reads TGTGCCAGCAGGCGGGGGGGAAGCACAGATACGCAGTATTTT. The encoded protein is CASRRGGSTDTQYF.

This clone was counted a few times. Other DNA sequences of this sample code for an identical CDR3. J is TRBJ2-3 and V is TRBV5-1; 13 bases are a match to TRBD2. From germline, CDR1 is SGHRS and CDR2 YFSETQ. The CDR3 length is 16 residues. V gave up 4 bases and J gave up 1 base; unmatched junction bases: 3. Here the CDR3 DNA reads TGCGCCAGCAGCCTTGGGACTAGCGGGGGCACAGATACGCAGTATTTT. This translates into CASSLGTSGGTDTQYF.

This clone occurred a few times. For the CDR3, the DNA is TGTGCCTGGGGGACAGGGGCTGGAGATACGCAGTATTTT. Translated: CAWGTGAGDTQYF. The chain combines TRBV30 with TRBJ2-3, with 10 bases matching TRBD1. CDR3 length: 13 amino acids. Trimming cost V 5 bases and J 5 bases; bases outside gene matches: 4. Germline V gives CDR1 GTSNPN, CDR2 SVGIG (reference sequence). Drawing the rest from reference TRBV30 and TRBJ2-3, the complete variable domain is SQTIHQWPATLVQPVGSPLSLECTVEGTSNPNLYWYRQAAGRGLQLLFYSVGIGQISSEVPQNLSASRPQDRQFILSSKKLLLSDSGFYLCAWGTGAGDTQYFGPGTRLTVL.

The chain has TRBV4-3 and TRBJ1-2; 10 bases match TRBD1. Trimming removed 1 base from V and 8 bases from J; junction bases left unmatched: 10. CDR3 size: 16 residues. Germline CDR1 and CDR2: LGHNA and YSLEER. Written as DNA, the CDR3 is TGCGCCAGCAGCCAAGCCCCAAGACAGGGGGCTCGAGGCTACACCTTC. Amino acids: CASSQAPRQGARGYTF.

The table lists this clone with a count of one. V is TRBV7-8 and J is TRBJ1-4; D may be TRBD1 (6 bases). The ends were cut back, 4 bases at V and 3 bases at J, with 21 bases in the middle. There are 18 residues in the CDR3. In germline, CDR1 is SGHVS, CDR2 FQNEAQ. CDR3 nucleotides: TGTGCCAGCAGCTCCGTGGCACAGGGACGTATTGCTAATGAAAAACTGTTTTTT. As protein: CASSSVAQGRIANEKLFF.

This clone was seen many times. This chain connects TRBV10-1 to TRBJ1-3; the D is unclear. CDR1 is WNHNN, CDR2 SYGVQD, per germline (reference sequence). The CDR3 has 14 amino acids. Trimming took off 4 bases at V and 2 bases at J, with 9 bases between the two ends. CDR3 protein: CASSAMRTGNTIYF. The CDR3 DNA is TGCGCCAGCAGTGCAATGAGAACTGGAAACACCATATATTTT.

This clone has more than one count but fewer than ten. This chain uses TRBV11-1 with TRBJ2-3; D is possibly TRBD1 (6 bases). The CDR3 covers 17 residues. Germline V CDR1 and CDR2: SGHAT, FQDESV (reference sequence). V was shortened by 0 bases and J by 2 bases, with 15 bases between the two germline ends. CDR3 sequence: CASSLALGQRYTDTQYF. The CDR3 DNA reads as TGTGCCAGCAGCTTAGCCCTCGGACAGAGATACACAGATACGCAGTATTTT.

This chain links TRBV6-5 with TRBJ2-5; weak D call: TRBD1 (6 bases). CDR1 MNHEY and CDR2 SVGAGI come from the germline V gene. CDR3 size: 14 residues. V gave up 0 bases and J gave up 5 bases, with 10 bases separating them. CDR3 DNA sequence: TGTGCCAGCAGTTACTCTGGGGGCTCGGAGACCCAGTACTTC. It translates to CASSYSGGSETQYF.

V and J are TRBV6-5 and TRBJ2-1, with 11 bases identical to TRBD1. The V segment lost 2 bases and the J segment 4 bases; nucleotides outside the gene matches: 1. Germline-derived CDR1 and CDR2 are MNHEY and SVGAGI. This CDR3 is 15 amino acids long. CDR3 nucleotides: TGTGCCAGCAGTTACAGGGACAGGGGGTACAATGAGCAGTTCTTC. Residues: CASSYRDRGYNEQFF.

V is TRBV7-2 and J is TRBJ1-6; D is uncertain. This CDR3 spans 12 amino acids. Per germline, CDR1 SGHTA and CDR2 FQGNSA. Trimming removed 4 bases from V and 6 bases from J, with 4 bases in between. CDR3 nucleotides: TGTGCCAGCAGCTCCCTTAATTCACCCCTCCACTTT. Translated: CASSSLNSPLHF.

V and J are TRBV10-3 and TRBJ2-1; D possibly corresponds to TRBD1 (6 bases). This CDR3 is 15 amino acids long. The germline V and J ends were trimmed by 5 bases and 5 bases, with 16 bases remaining between them. Per germline, CDR1 ENHRY and CDR2 SYGVKD. This CDR3 reads CAISWGLVGNNEQFF. The CDR3 DNA sequence: TGTGCCATCAGTTGGGGGCTAGTTGGAAACAATGAGCAGTTCTTC.

The CDR3 DNA is TGTGCCAGCAGCCTGTTACGGAGCGACGAGCAGTACTTC. It is translated as CASSLLRSDEQYF. The chain carries TRBV7-2 and TRBJ2-7; no clear D. The length of the CDR3 is 13 residues. The ends were cut back, 5 bases at V and 5 bases at J, with 13 bases in the middle. The V gene's germline CDR1 is SGHTA and CDR2 FQGNSA.

The chain joins TRBV7-2 to TRBJ2-7; TRBD2 might be the D (5 bases). The CDR3 has 14 amino acids. Trimming left V 3 bases short and J 0 bases short, with 9 bases between. Looked up from germline, CDR1 is SGHTA and CDR2 is FQGNSA. The CDR3 region is CASSLDSVSYEQYF. In nucleotides, the CDR3 is TGTGCCAGCAGCTTGGATAGCGTCTCCTACGAGCAGTACTTC.

The chain recombines TRBV30 with TRBJ2-3, with 9 nucleotides matching TRBD1. This CDR3 comprises 14 residues. The junction had 6 bases not matched to a gene; V was cut back by 5 bases and J by 3 bases. Looked up from germline, CDR1 is GTSNPN and CDR2 is SVGIG (reference sequence). CDR3: CAWVDRGWTDTQYF. CDR3 DNA: TGTGCCTGGGTGGACAGGGGTTGGACAGATACGCAGTATTTT.

Many counts were recorded for this clone. The chain links TRBV28 to TRBJ1-5; D remains ambiguous. V lost 5 bases, J lost 4 bases, and 6 bases lay in between. Per germline, CDR1 MDHEN and CDR2 SYDVKM. The CDR3 extends over 12 amino acids. The CDR3 reads CASSAQNQPQHF. CDR3 sequence (DNA): TGTGCCAGCAGTGCACAGAATCAGCCCCAGCATTTT.

This rearrangement joins TRBV10-1 to TRBJ1-6; no firm D call. V was pared by 3 bases and J by 7 bases, with 13 bases between. In germline, CDR1 is WNHNN, CDR2 SYGVQD (reference sequence). This CDR3 is built from 15 residues. CDR3 DNA: TGCGCCAGCAGTGACCAGAAGGCAGCGAATTCACCCCTCCACTTT. This gives the protein CASSDQKAANSPLHF.

The rearrangement uses TRBV15 and TRBJ1-6; the D gene is possibly TRBD1 (5 bases). This CDR3 comprises 14 residues. Per germline, CDR1 LNHNV and CDR2 YYDKDF (reference sequence). Trimming shortened V by 0 bases and J by 13 bases, and 13 bases separated the two germline ends. The CDR3 loop reads CATSRDLGGGPLHF. The CDR3 DNA reads as TGTGCCACCAGCAGAGATTTGGGGGGAGGTCCCCTCCACTTT.